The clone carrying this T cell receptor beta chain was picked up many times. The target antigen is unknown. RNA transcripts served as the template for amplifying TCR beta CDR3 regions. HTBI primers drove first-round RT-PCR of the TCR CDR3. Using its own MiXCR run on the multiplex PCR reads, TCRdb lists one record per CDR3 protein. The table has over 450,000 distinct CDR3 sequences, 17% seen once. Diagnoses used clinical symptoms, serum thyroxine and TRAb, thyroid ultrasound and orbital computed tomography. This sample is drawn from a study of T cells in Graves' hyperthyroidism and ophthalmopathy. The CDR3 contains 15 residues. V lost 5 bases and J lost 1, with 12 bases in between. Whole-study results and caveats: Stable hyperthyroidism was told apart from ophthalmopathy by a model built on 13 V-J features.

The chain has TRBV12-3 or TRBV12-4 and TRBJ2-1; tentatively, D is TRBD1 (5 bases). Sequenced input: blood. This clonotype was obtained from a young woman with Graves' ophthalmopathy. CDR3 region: CASSNRGSSYNEQFF. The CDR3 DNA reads TGTGCCAGCAGTAATAGGGGTAGTTCCTACAATGAGCAGTTCTTC.